Reported below is one T cell receptor beta chain. No antigen is known for it. The CDR3 extends over 14 amino acids. Trimming stripped 1 base from V and 8 bases from J, with 14 bases between. Germline V lookup: CDR1 SNHLY, CDR2 FYNNEI. This specimen comes from a study of cytomegalovirus exposure and HLA in healthy donors. General observations from the study: Most TCR sequences were uncommon, yet certain public TCRs appeared in many donors.

The PCR contained 60 Vbeta and 13 Jbeta primers. TCRdb keeps only in-frame clones here, not all; method: immunoSEQ multiplex PCR. The data hold about 57,000 clones, with around 80% observed a single time. At sampling all donors were nominally healthy, likely with unrecorded immune exposures. What was sequenced was PBMCs. The chain is built from TRBV2 and TRBJ1-2; possible D gene TRBD1, 6 bases. The TCR comes from a male donor in good health and CMV-seronegative. The DNA of the CDR3 is TGTGCCAGCAGTGAAGGGTGGGGGGGGCAAGGCTACACCTTC. It translates to CASSEGWGGQGYTF.